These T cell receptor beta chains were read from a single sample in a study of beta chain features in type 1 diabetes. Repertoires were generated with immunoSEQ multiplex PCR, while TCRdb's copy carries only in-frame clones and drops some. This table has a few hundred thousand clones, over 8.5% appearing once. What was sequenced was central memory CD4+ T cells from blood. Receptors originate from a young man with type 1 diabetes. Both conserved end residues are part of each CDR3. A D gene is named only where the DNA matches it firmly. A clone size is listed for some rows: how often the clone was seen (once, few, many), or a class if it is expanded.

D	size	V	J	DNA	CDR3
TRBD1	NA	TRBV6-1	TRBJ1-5	TGTGCCAGCAGCTATGGACAGGCCAACAATCAGCCCCAGCATTTT	CASSYGQANNQPQHF
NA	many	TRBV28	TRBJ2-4	TGTGCCAGCAGCCCCACTGGTACAGGGAAAAACATTCAGTACTTC	CASSPTGTGKNIQYF
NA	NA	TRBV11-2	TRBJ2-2	TGTGCCAGCAGCGGGGTGAACACCGGGGAGCTGTTTTTT	CASSGVNTGELFF
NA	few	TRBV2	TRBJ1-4	TGTGCCAGCAGTACGGGACGAACCGGAGAAAAACTGTTTTTT	CASSTGRTGEKLFF
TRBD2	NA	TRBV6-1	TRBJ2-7	TGTGCCAGCAGTGGGGGGACTAGCGGGAGGATAGTGCAGTACTTC	CASSGGTSGRIVQYF
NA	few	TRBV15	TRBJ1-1	TGTGCCACCAGCGAGGGAAATATCGGCACTGAAGCTTTCTTT	CATSEGNIGTEAFF
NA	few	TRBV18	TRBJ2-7	TGTGCCAGCTCACCCCCCTCCCGCGCAGGGGCGAAGTACTTC	CASSPPSRAGAKYF
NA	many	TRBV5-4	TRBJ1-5	TGTGCCAGCAGCTTGGGAGGGACTTTCAATCAGCCCCAGCATTTT	CASSLGGTFNQPQHF
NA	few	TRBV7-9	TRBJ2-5	TGTGCCAGCAGCTTAGGAAGCGGCGAAGGGGAGACCCAGTACTTC	CASSLGSGEGETQYF
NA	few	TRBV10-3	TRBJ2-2	TGTGCCACCCAGGGGAATGGTAACACCGGGGAGCTGTTTTTT	CATQGNGNTGELFF
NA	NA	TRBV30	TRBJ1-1	TGTGCCTGGAGGTGGGTAAGGAACACTGAAGCTTTCTTT	CAWRWVRNTEAFF
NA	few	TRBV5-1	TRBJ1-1	TGCGCCAGCAGCTTTGAGGGGAACACTGAAGCTTTCTTT	CASSFEGNTEAFF
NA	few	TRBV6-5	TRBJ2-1	TGTGCCAGCAGTTATAGTGGACGGGACTCAGGGATCTTC	CASSYSGRDSGIF